This TCR beta chain was profiled in a study of blood T cells in healthy people across ages. With a J-beta primer mix and a sample-barcoded 5' primer, a second PCR ran roughly 7 to 11 cycles. Each cDNA molecule received a tag from a template-switch adaptor that had 12 random nucleotides. TCRdb processed the 5' RACE reads anew with MiXCR; each CDR3 protein has one entry. The sample consists of about 680,000 distinct CDR3 sequences, roughly 49% of them appearing once. No fewer than 5.5 micrograms of total RNA were isolated from every sample. Material for sequencing was blood. The sequence came from a woman aged 55-70 years in good health.

The CDR3 DNA follows: TGTGCCAGCAGTTACTCGCCGGACAGAGGTACCTACGAGCAGTACTTC. Amino acids: CASSYSPDRGTYEQYF. The rearrangement uses TRBV6-2 or TRBV6-3 and TRBJ2-7, with D tentatively TRBD1 (6 bases). Between the trimmed V and J ends, which lost 0 bases and 2 bases, there was a span of 14 bases. CDR1 and CDR2 from the germline V gene are MNHEY and SVGEGT. CDR3 length equals 16 residues.